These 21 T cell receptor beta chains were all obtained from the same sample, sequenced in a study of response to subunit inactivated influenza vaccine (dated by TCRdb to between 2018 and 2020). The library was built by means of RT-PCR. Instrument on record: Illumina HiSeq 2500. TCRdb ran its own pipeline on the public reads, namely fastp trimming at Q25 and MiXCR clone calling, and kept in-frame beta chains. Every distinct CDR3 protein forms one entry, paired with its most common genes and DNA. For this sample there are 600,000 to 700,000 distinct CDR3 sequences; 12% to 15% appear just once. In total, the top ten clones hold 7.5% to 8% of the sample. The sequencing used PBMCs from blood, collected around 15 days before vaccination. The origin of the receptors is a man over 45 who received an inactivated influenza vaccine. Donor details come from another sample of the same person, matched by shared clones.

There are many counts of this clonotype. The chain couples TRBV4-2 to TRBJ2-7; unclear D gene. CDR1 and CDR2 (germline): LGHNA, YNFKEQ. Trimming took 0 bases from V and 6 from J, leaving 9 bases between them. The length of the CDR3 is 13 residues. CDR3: CASSQDHRSEQYF. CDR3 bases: TGTGCCAGCAGCCAAGATCACCGGTCCGAGCAGTACTTC.

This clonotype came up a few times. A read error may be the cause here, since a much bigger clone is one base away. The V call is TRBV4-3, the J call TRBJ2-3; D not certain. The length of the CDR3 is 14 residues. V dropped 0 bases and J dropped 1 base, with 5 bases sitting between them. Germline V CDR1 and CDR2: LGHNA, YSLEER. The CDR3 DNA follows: TGCGCCAGCAGCCAAGATCTGGGCACAGATACGCAGTATTTT. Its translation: CASSQDLGTDTQYF.

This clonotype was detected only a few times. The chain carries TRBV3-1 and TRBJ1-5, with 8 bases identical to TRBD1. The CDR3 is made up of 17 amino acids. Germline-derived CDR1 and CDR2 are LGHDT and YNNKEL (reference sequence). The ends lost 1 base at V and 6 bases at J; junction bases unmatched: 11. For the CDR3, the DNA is TGTGCCAGCAGCCAAGTTCCTTTTGGCACAGGGGGTCAGCCCCAGCATTTT. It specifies CASSQVPFGTGGQPQHF.

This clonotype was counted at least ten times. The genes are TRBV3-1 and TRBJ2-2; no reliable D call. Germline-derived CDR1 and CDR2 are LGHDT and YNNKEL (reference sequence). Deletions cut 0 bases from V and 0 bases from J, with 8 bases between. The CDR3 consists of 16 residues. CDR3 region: CASSQDQDTNTGELFF. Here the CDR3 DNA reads TGTGCCAGCAGCCAAGATCAAGATACGAACACCGGGGAGCTGTTTTTT.

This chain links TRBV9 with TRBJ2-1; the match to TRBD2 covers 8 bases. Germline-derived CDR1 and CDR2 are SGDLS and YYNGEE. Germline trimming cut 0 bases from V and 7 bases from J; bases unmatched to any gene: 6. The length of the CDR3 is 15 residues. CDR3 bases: TGTGCCAGCAGCGTAGAAGCGGGAGTTACGAATGAGCAGTTCTTC. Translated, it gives CASSVEAGVTNEQFF.

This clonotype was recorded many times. CDR3 in amino acids: CASSQRIEANYGYTF. The CDR3 coding sequence is TGTGCCAGCAGCCAGAGAATTGAGGCTAACTATGGCTACACCTTC. V is TRBV4-2 and J is TRBJ1-2, with D unresolved. Germline loops: CDR1 LGHNA, CDR2 YNFKEQ. V lost 3 bases, J lost 0 bases, and 11 bases lay in between. The CDR3 consists of 15 residues.

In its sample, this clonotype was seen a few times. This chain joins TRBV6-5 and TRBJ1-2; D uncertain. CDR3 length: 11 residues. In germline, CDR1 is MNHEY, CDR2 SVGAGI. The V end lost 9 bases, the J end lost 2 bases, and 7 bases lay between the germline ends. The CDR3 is CASGENYGYTF. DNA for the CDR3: TGTGCCAGTGGAGAAAACTATGGCTACACCTTC.

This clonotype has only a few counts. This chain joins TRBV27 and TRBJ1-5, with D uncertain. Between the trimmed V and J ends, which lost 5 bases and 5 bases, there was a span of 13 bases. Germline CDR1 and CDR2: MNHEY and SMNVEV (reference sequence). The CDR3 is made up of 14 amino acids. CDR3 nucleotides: TGTGCCAGCAGTCAATCCGCCGGTTATCAGCCCCAGCATTTT. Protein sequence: CASSQSAGYQPQHF.

The CDR3 DNA reads TGTGCCAGCAGCCGGACTAGCGGGAGGGGCCGTGAGCAGTTCTTC. This translates into CASSRTSGRGREQFF. The rearrangement joins TRBV7-2 to TRBJ2-1, with TRBD2 matching over 15 bases. Losses at the gene ends were 5 bases for V and 9 bases for J; bases not matched to a gene: 5. The CDR3 is 15 residues long. The germline V gene has CDR1 SGHTA and CDR2 FQGNSA.

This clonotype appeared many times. Here the CDR3 DNA reads TGTGCCAGCAGCCACCGAAGGGAGGACTCCTACAATGAGCAGTTCTTC. This translates into CASSHRREDSYNEQFF. The V call is TRBV6-2 or TRBV6-3, the J call TRBJ2-1, with D maybe TRBD2 (6 bases). From germline, CDR1 is MNHEY and CDR2 SVGEGT. There are 16 residues in the CDR3. V was cut by 6 bases and J by 0 bases, with 15 bases left in between.

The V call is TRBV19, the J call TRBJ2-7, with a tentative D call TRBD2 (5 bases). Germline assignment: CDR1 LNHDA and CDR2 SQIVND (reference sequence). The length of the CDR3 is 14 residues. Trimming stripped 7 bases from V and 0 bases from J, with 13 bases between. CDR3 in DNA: TGTGCCAGTACCGCCGGGGTGGACTCCTACGAGCAGTACTTC. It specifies CASTAGVDSYEQYF.

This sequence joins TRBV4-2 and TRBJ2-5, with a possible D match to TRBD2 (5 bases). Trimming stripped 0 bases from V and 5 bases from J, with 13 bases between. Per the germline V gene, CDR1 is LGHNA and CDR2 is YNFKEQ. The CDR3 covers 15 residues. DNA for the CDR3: TGTGCCAGCAGCCAAGATTGGAACAAGCGGGAGACCCAGTACTTC. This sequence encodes CASSQDWNKRETQYF.

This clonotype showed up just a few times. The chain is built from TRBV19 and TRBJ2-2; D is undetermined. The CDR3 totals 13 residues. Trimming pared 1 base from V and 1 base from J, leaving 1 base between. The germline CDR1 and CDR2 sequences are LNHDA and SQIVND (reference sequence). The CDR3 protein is CASSIGNTGELFF. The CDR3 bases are TGTGCCAGTAGTATAGGGAACACCGGGGAGCTGTTTTTT. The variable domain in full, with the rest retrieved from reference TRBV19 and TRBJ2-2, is DGGITQSPKYLFRKEGQNVTLSCEQNLNHDAMYWYRQDPGQGLRLIYYSQIVNDFQKGDIAEGYSVSREKKESFPLTVTSAQKNPTAFYLCASSIGNTGELFFGEGSRLTVL.

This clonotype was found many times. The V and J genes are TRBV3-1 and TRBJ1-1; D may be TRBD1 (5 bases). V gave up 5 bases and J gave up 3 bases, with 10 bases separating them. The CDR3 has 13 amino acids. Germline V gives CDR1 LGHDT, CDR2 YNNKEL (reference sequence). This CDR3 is CASSSDTYTEAFF. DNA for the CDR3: TGTGCCAGCAGCTCGGACACCTACACTGAAGCTTTCTTT. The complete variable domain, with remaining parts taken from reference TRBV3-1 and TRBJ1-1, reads DTAVSQTPKYLVTQMGNDKSIKCEQNLGHDTMYWYKQDSKKFLKIMFSYNNKELIINETVPNRFSPKSPDKAHLNLHINSLELGDSAVYFCASSSDTYTEAFFGQGTRLTVV.

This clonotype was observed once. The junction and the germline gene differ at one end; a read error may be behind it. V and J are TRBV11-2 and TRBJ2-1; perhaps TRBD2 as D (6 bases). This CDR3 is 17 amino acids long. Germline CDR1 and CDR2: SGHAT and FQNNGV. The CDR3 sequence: CASSPDPTRQIYNERFF. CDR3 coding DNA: TGTGCCAGCAGCCCAGACCCGACTAGACAAATTTACAATGAGCGGTTCTTC.

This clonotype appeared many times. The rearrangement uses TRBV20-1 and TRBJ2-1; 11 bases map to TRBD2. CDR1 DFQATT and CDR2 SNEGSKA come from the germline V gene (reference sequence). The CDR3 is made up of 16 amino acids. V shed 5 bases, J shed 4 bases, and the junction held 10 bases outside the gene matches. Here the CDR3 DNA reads TGCAGTGCTCCACAAAAGACTAGCGGGGCTTACAATGAGCAGTTCTTC. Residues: CSAPQKTSGAYNEQFF.

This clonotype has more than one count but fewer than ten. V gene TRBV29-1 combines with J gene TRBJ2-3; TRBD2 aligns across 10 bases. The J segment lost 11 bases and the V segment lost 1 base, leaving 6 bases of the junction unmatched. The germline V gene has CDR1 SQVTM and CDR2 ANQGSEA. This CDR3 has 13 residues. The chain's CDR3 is CSVEVAGGGEQYF. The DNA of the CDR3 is TGCAGCGTTGAAGTAGCGGGAGGTGGAGAGCAGTATTTT.

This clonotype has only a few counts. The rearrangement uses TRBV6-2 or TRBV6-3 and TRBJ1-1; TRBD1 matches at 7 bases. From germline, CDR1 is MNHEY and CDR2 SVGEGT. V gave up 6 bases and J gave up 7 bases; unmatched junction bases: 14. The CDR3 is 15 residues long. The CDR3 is CASSRLDLGDSEAFF. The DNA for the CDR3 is TGTGCCAGCAGCCGACTAGACCTGGGGGACAGTGAAGCTTTCTTT.

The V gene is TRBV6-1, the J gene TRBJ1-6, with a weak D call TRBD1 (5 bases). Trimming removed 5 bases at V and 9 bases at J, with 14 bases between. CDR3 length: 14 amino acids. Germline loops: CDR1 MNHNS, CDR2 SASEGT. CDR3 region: CASSLYLQGSPLHF. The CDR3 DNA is TGTGCCAGCAGTCTCTATCTCCAGGGTTCACCCCTCCACTTT.

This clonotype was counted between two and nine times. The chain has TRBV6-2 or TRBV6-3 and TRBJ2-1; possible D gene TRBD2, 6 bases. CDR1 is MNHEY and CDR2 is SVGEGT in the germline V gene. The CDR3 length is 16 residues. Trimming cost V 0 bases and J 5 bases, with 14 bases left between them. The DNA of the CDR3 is TGTGCCAGCAGTTACTCGATGGCGGGACCCCACAATGAGCAGTTCTTC. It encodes CASSYSMAGPHNEQFF.

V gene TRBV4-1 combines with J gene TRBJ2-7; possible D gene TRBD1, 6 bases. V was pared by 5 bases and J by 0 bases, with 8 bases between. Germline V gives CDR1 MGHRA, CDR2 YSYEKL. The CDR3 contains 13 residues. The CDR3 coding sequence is TGCGCCAGCAGCAGGACAGCCTCCTACGAGCAGTACTTC. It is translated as CASSRTASYEQYF.